This paragraph reports one T cell receptor beta chain. Antigen: not known. The CDR3 spans 14 residues. V was clipped by 5 bases and J by 0 bases, with 10 bases between them. Germline V lookup: CDR1 PRHDT, CDR2 FYEKMQ (reference sequence). These data originate in a study of CD8+ T cells in alopecia areata. Overall study findings and caveats: Normal-skin resident alphabeta T cells also appear among scalp sample sequences. Greater clonality was observed in lesional scalp samples, especially alopecia totalis/universalis, versus normal scalp. Against the mouse data, patients shared TCRs less clearly, possibly for HLA reasons.

Sorting of CD4+ and CD8+ T cells was performed on PBMCs. Sequencing templates came from extracted RNA that was reverse transcribed into cDNA. Clones were sequenced by immunoSEQ multiplex PCR, and TCRdb holds only the in-frame ones, with some missing. This sample has some 180,000 clones; more than 55% occur once, and the top ten carry around 5%. Sequencing input: CD8+ T cells sorted from blood. J is TRBJ1-2 and V is TRBV13; D not resolved. The source is a human donor in good health. The CDR3 sequence is CASSVGSANYGYTF. In nucleotides, the CDR3 is TGTGCCAGCAGCGTGGGATCAGCTAACTATGGCTACACCTTC.